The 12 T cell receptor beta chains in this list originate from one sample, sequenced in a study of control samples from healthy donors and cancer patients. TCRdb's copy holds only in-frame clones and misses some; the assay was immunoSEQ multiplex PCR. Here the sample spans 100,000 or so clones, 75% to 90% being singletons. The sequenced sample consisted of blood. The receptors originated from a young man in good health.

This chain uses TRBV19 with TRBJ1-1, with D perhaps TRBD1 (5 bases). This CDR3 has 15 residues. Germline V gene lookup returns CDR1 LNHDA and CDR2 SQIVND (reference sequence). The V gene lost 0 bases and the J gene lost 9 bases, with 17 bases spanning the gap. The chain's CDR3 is CASSIDHQTGEQAFF. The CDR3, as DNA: TGTGCCAGTAGTATAGATCATCAAACAGGAGAACAAGCTTTCTTT.

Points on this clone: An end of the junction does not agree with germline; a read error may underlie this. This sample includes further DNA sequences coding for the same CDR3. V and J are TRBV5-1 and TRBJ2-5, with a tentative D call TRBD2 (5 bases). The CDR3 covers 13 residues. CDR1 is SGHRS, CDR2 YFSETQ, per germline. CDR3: CASSLGSQETQYF. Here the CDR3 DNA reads TGTGCCAGCAGCTTAGGGAGCCAAGAGACCCAGTACTTC.

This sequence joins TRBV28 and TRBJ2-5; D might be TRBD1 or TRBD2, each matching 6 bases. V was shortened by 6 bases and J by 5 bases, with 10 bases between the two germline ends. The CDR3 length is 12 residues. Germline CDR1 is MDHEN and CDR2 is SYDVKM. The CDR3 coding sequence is TGTGCCAGCAGCGTAGGGGGGGAGACCCAGTACTTC. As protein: CASSVGGETQYF.

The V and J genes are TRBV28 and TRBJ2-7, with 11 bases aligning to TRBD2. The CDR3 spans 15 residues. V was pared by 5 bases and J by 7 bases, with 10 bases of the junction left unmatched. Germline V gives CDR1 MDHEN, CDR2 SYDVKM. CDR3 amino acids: CASSLTSGSKLEQYF. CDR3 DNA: TGTGCCAGCAGTCTCACTAGCGGGAGTAAATTAGAGCAGTACTTC.

The CDR3 DNA is TGCGCCAGCAGCTTGGTGGCTAGCGGGAGGGCCATGGATGAGCAGTTCTTC. Translating it yields CASSLVASGRAMDEQFF. The J gene is TRBJ2-1, the V gene TRBV5-1; 12 bases match TRBD2. This CDR3 comprises 17 residues. V shed 0 bases, J shed 8 bases, and the junction held 9 bases outside the gene matches. The germline gives CDR1 SGHRS, CDR2 YFSETQ. Full variable domain (remainder filled in from reference TRBV5-1 and TRBJ2-1): KAGVTQTPRYLIKTRGQQVTLSCSPISGHRSVSWYQQTPGQGLQFLFEYFSETQRNKGNFPGRFSGRQFSNSRSEMNVSTLELGDSALYLCASSLVASGRAMDEQFFGPGTRLTVL.

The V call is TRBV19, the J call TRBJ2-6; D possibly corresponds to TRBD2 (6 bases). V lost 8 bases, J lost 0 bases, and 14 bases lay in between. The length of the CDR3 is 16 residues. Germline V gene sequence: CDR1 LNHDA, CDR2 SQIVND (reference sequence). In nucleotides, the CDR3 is TGTGCCAGTGCGGGGCGTGCTCTCTCTGGGGCCAACGTCCTGACTTTC. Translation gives CASAGRALSGANVLTF.

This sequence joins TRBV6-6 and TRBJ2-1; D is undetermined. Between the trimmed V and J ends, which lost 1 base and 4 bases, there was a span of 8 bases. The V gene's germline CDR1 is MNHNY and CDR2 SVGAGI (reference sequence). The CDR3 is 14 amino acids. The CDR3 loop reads CASSYLAAYNEQFF. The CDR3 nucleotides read TGTGCCAGCAGTTACTTGGCAGCTTACAATGAGCAGTTCTTC.

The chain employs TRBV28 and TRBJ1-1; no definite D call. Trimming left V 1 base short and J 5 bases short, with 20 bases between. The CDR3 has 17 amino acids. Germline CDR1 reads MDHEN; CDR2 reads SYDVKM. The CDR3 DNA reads TGTGCCAGCAGTTTATTCGGAGTGAGGAACCGGGGAACTGAAGCTTTCTTT. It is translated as CASSLFGVRNRGTEAFF.

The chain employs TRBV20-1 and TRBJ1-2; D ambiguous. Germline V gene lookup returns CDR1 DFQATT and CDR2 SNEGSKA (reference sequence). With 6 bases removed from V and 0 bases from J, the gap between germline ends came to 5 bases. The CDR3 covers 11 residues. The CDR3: CSAFPNYGYTF. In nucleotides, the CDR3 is TGCAGTGCCTTCCCTAACTATGGCTACACCTTC.

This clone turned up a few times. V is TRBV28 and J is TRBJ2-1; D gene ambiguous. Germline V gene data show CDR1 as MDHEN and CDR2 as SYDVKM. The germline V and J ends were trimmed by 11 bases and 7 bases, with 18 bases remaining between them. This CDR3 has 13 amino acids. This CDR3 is CAQRRKGSNEQFF. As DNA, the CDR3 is TGTGCCCAACGACGGAAGGGATCGAATGAGCAGTTCTTC.

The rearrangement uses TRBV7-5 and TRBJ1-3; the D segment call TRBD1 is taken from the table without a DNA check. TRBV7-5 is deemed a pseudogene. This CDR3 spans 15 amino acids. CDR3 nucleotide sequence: TGTGTCAGAAGCGCACAGGGGGATGAAGGAAACACCATATATTTT. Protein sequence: CVRSAQGDEGNTIYF.

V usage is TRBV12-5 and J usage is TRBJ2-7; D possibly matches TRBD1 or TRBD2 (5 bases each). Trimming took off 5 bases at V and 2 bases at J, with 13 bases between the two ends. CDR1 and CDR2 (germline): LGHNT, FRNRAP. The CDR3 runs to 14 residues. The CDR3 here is CASGPRDGTYEQYF. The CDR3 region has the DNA TGTGCTAGTGGTCCCCGGGACGGGACCTACGAGCAGTACTTC.